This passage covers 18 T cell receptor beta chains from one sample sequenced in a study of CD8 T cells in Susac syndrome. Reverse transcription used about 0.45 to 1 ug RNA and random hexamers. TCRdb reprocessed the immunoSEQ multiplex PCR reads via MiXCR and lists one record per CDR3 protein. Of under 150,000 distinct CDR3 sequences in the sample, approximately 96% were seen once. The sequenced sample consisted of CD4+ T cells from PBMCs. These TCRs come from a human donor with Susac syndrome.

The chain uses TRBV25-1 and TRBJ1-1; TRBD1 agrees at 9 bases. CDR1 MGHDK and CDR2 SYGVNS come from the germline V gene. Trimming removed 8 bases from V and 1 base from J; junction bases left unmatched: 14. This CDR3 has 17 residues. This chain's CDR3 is CASSGTGSWGGNTEAFF. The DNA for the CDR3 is TGTGCCAGCTCCGGGACAGGGTCCTGGGGCGGGAACACTGAAGCTTTCTTT.

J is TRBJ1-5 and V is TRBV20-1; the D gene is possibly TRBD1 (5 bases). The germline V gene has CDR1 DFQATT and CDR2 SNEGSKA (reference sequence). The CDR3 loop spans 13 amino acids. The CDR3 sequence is CSAIFRGNQPQHF. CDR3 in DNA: TGCAGCGCCATATTCAGGGGCAATCAGCCCCAGCATTTT.

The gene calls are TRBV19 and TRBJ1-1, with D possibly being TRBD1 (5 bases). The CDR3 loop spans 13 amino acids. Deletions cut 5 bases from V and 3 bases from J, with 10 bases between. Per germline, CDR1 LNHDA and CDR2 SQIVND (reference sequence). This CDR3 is CASSAGPYTEAFF. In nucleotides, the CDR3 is TGTGCCAGTAGTGCGGGACCCTACACTGAAGCTTTCTTT.

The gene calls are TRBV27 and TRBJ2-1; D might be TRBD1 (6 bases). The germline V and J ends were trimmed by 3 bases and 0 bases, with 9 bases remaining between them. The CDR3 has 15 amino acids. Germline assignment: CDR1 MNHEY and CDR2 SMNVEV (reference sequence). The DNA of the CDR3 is TGTGCCAGCAGTTTTGACAGGAGCTCCTACAATGAGCAGTTCTTC. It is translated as CASSFDRSSYNEQFF.

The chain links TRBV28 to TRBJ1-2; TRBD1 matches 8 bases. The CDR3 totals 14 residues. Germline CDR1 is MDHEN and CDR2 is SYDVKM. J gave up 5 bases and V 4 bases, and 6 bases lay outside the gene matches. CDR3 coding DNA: TGTGCCAGCAGTTCAGGGGGCGCTGGGTATGGCTACACCTTC. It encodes CASSSGGAGYGYTF.

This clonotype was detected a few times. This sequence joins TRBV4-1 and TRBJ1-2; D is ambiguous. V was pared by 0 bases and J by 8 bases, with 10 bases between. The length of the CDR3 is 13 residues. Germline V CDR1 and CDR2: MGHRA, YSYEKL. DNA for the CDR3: TGCGCCAGCAGCCAAGATGGTCGGACGGGCTACACCTTC. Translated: CASSQDGRTGYTF.

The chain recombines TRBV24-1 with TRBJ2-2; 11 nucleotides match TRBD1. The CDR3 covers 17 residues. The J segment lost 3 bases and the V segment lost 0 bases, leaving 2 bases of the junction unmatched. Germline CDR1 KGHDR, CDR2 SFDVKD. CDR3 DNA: TGTGCCACCAGTGATTTGGGGACAGGGGGGTACACCGGGGAGCTGTTTTTT. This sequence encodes CATSDLGTGGYTGELFF.

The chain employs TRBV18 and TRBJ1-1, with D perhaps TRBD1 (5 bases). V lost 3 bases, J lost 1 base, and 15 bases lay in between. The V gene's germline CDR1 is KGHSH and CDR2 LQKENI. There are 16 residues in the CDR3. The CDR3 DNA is TGTGCCAGCTCACCGGGCAGGGCGCAAAGGAACACTGAAGCTTTCTTT. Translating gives CASSPGRAQRNTEAFF.

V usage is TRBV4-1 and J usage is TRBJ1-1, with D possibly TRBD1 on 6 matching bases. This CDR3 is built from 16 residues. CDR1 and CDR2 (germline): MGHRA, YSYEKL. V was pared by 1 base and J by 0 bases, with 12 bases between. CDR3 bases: TGCGCCAGCAGCCAAGGCCCCACAGGGATGAACACTGAAGCTTTCTTT. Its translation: CASSQGPTGMNTEAFF.

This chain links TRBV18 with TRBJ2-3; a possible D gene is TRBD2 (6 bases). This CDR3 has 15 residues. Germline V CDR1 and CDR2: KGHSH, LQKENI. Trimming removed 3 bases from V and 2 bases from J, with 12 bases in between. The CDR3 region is CASSPLGTYTDTQYF. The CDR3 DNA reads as TGTGCCAGCTCACCTCTTGGGACTTACACAGATACGCAGTATTTT.

The CDR3 here is CASSQGSSEGANTGELFF. The CDR3 nucleotides read TGCGCCAGCAGCCAGGGGTCCTCGGAGGGGGCGAACACCGGGGAGCTGTTTTTT. The genes are TRBV4-1 and TRBJ2-2; D possibly uses TRBD1 or TRBD2 (6 bases each). The V and J ends lost 3 bases and 0 bases respectively, with 17 bases between them. Germline V gives CDR1 MGHRA, CDR2 YSYEKL. The CDR3 totals 18 residues.

The CDR3 is CASSRFQGSGANVLTF. In nucleotides, the CDR3 is TGTGCCAGCAGTCGGTTCCAAGGCTCTGGGGCCAACGTCCTGACTTTC. J is TRBJ2-6 and V is TRBV5-4; no clear D gene. In germline, CDR1 is SGHNT, CDR2 YYREEE (reference sequence). The CDR3 runs 16 residues. V was pared by 5 bases and J by 0 bases, with 12 bases between.

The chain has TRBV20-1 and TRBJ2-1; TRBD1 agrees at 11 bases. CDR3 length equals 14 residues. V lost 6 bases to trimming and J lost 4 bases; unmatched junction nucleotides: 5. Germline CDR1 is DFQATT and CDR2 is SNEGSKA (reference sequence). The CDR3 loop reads CSAPGQGAYNEQFF. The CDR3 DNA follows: TGCAGTGCCCCTGGACAGGGGGCTTACAATGAGCAGTTCTTC.

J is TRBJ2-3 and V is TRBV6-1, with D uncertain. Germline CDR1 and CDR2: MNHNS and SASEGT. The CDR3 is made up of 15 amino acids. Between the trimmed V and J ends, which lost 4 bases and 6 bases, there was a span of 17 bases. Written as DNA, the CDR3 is TGTGCCAGCAGTGCGAGCTTCATCTTTGGGGATACGCAGTATTTT. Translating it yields CASSASFIFGDTQYF.

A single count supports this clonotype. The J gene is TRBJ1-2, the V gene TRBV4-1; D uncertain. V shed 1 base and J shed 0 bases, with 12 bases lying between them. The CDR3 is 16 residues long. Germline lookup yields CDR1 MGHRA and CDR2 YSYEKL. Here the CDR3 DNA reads TGCGCCAGCAGCCAAGTAGCGGCGCGCTCTAACTATGGCTACACCTTC. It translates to CASSQVAARSNYGYTF.

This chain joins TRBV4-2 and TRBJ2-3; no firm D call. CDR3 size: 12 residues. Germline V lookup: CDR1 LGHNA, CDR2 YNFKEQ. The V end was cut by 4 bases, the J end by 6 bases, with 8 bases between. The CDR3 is CASSRGLDTQYF. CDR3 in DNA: TGTGCCAGCAGCCGAGGCCTGGATACGCAGTATTTT.

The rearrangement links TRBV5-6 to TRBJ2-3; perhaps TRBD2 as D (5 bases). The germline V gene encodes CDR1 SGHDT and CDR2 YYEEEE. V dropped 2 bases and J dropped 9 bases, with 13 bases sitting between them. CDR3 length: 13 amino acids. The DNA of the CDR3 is TGTGCCAGCAGCTTCCCGGACTCCTGGACGCAGTATTTT. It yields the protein CASSFPDSWTQYF.

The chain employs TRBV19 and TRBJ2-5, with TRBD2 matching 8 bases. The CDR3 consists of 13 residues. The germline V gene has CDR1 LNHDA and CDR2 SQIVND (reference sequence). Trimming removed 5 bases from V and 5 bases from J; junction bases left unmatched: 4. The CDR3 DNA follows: TGTGCCAGTAGTCGTAGCGGGGTGGAGACCCAGTACTTC. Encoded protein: CASSRSGVETQYF.